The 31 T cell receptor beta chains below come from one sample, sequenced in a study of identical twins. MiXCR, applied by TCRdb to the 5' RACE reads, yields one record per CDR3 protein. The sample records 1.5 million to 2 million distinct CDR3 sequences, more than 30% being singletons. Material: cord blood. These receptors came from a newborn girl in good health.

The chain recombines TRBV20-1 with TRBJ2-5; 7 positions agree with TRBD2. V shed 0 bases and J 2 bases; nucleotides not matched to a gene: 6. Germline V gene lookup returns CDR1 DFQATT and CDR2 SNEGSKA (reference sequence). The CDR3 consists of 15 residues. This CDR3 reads CSARDSLLAQETQYF. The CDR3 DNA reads TGCAGTGCTAGAGATTCCCTACTAGCGCAAGAGACCCAGTACTTC.

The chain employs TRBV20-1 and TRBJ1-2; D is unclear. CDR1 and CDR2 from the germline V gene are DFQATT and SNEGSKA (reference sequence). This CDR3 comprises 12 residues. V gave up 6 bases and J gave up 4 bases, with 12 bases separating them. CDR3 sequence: CSAGTKGYGYTF. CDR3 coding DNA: TGCAGTGCCGGTACTAAGGGCTATGGCTACACCTTC.

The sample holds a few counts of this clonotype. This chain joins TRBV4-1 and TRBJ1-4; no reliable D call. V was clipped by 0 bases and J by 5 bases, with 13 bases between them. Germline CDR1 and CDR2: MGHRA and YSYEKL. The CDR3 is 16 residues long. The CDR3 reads CASSQDGVGENEKLFF. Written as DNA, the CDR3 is TGCGCCAGCAGCCAAGACGGGGTTGGGGAAAATGAAAAACTGTTTTTT.

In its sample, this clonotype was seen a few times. The CDR3 DNA reads TGCAGCGTTGTTGACGGCTACAATGAGCAGTTCTTC. Translation: CSVVDGYNEQFF. The chain combines TRBV29-1 with TRBJ2-1; D ambiguous. V was clipped by 4 bases and J by 3 bases, with 7 bases between them. CDR1 SQVTM and CDR2 ANQGSEA come from the germline V gene. This CDR3 has 12 residues.

The CDR3: CSALWSTEAFF. In nucleotides, the CDR3 is TGCAGTGCCCTGTGGAGCACTGAAGCTTTCTTT. This sequence joins TRBV20-1 and TRBJ1-1; no clear D. Trimming took 6 bases from V and 4 from J, leaving 9 bases between them. Per the germline V gene, CDR1 is DFQATT and CDR2 is SNEGSKA (reference sequence). This CDR3 has 11 amino acids.

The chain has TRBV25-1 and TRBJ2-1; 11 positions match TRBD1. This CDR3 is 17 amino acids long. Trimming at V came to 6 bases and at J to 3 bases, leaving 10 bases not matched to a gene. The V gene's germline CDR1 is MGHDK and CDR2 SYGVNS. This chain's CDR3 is CASRKGTGTGGYNEQFF. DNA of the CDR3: TGTGCCAGCAGGAAGGGGACCGGGACAGGGGGCTACAATGAGCAGTTCTTC. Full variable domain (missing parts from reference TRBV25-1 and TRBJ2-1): EADIYQTPRYLVIGTGKKITLECSQTMGHDKMYWYQQDPGMELHLIHYSYGVNSTEKGDLSSESTVSRIRTEHFPLTLESARPSHTSQYLCASRKGTGTGGYNEQFFGPGTRLTVL.

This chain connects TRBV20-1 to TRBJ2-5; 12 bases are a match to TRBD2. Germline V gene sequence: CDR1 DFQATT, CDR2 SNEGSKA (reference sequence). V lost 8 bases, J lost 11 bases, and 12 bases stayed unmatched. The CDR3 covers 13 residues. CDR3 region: CSSTSGRLYGQYF. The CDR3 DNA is TGCAGTTCCACTAGCGGGAGGCTCTACGGGCAGTACTTC.

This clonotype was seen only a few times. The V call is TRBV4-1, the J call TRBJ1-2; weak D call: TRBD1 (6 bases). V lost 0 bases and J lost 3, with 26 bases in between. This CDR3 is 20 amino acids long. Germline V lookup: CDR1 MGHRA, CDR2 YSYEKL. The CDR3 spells CASSQDRGRGTRNSYYGYTF. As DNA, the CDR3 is TGCGCCAGCAGCCAAGATCGCGGTAGGGGGACGCGAAATTCTTACTATGGCTACACCTTC.

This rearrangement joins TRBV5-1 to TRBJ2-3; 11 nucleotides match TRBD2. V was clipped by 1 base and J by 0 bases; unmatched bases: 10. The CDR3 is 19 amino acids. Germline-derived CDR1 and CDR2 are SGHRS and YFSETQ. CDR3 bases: TGCGCCAGCAGCTTGTTGGTACTAGCGGGAGACGGGAGCACAGATACGCAGTATTTT. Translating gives CASSLLVLAGDGSTDTQYF.

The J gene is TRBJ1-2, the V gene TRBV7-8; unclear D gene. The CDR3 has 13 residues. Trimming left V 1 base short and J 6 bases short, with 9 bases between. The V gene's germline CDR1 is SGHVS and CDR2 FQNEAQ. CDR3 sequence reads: CASSLGDPHGYTF. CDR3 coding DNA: TGTGCCAGCAGCTTAGGTGACCCCCATGGCTACACCTTC.

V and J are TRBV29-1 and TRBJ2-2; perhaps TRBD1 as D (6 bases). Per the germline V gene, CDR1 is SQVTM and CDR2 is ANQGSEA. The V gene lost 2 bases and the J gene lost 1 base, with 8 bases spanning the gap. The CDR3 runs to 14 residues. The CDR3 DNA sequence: TGCAGCGTTGAAATACAGGGGAACACCGGGGAGCTGTTTTTT. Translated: CSVEIQGNTGELFF.

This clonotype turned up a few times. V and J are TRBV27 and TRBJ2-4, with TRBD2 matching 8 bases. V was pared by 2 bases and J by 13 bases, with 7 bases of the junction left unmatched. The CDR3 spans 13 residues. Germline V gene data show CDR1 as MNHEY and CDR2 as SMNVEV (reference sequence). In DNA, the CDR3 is TGTGCCAGCAGTTTAGAAGCGGGAGATGAGCAGTACTTC. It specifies CASSLEAGDEQYF.

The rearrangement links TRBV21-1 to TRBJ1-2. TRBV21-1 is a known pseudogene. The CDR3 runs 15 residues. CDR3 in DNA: TGTGCCAGCAGCAAAGGGGGGGAGGGTCACTATGGCTACACCTTC. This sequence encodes CASSKGGEGHYGYTF.

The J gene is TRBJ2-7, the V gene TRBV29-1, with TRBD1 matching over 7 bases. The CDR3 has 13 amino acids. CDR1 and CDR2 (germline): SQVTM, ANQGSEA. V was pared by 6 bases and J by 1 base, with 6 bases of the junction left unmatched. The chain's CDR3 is CSVGDRHSYEQYF. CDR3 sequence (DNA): TGCAGCGTGGGGGACAGACATTCCTACGAGCAGTACTTC.

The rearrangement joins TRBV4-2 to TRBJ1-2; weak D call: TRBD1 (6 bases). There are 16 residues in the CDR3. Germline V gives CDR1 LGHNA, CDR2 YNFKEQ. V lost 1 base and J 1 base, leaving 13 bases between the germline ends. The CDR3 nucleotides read TGTGCCAGCAGCCAAGGAAGGGGGGTTTTTAACTATGGCTACACCTTC. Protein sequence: CASSQGRGVFNYGYTF.

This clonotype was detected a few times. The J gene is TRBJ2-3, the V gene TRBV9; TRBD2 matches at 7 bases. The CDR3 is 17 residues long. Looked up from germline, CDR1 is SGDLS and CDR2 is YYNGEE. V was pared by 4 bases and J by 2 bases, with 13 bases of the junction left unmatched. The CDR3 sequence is CASSIPVAGVPTDTQYF. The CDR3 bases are TGTGCCAGCAGCATTCCAGTAGCGGGTGTACCCACAGATACGCAGTATTTT.

The CDR3 nucleotides read TGCAGTGCTAGATTCCGGGGCCCCTCCTACGAGCAGTACTTC. Translation: CSARFRGPSYEQYF. V usage is TRBV20-1 and J usage is TRBJ2-7; tentatively, D is TRBD1 or TRBD2 (5 bases each). Germline V CDR1 and CDR2: DFQATT, SNEGSKA (reference sequence). With 2 bases removed from V and 0 bases from J, the gap between germline ends came to 11 bases. This CDR3 contains 14 residues.

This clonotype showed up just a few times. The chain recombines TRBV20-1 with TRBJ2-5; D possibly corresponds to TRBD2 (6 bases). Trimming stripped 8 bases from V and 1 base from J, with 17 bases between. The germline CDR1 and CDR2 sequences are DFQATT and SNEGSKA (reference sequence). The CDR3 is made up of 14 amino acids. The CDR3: CSLSSFGSQETQYF. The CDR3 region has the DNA TGCAGTTTATCCTCGTTCGGGAGCCAAGAGACCCAGTACTTC.

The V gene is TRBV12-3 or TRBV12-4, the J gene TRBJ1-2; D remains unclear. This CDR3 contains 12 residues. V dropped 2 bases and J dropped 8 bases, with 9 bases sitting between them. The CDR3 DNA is TGTGCCAGCAGTTTATTAAGTCGGGGCTACACCTTC. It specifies CASSLLSRGYTF.

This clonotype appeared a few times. The CDR3 region has the DNA TGCAGTGCCAGGGGCCGGGGGGGTAGAGATACGCAGTATTTT. Its translation is CSARGRGGRDTQYF. The chain employs TRBV20-1 and TRBJ2-3, with 8 bases lining up with TRBD2. This CDR3 is built from 14 residues. With 6 bases clipped from V and 5 bases from J, the junction kept 10 bases outside the gene matches. Germline-derived CDR1 and CDR2 are DFQATT and SNEGSKA (reference sequence).

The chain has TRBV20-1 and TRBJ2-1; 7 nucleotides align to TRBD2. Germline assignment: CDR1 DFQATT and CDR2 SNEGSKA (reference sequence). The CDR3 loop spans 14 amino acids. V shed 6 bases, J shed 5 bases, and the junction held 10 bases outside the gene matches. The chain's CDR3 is CSAPLLAWDNEQFF. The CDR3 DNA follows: TGCAGTGCGCCACTACTAGCGTGGGACAATGAGCAGTTCTTC.

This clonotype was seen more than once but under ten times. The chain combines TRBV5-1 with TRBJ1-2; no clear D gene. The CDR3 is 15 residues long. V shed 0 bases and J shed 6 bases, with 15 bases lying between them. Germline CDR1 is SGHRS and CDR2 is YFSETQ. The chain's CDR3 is CASSLVNDGDNGYTF. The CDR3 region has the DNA TGCGCCAGCAGCTTGGTGAACGACGGAGATAATGGCTACACCTTC.

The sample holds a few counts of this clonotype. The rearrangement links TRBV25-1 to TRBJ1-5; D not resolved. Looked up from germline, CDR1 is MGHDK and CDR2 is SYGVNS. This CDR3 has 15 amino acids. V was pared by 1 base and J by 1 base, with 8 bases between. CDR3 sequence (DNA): TGTGCCAGCAGTGAATCAAAGGGAAGCAATCAGCCCCAGCATTTT. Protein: CASSESKGSNQPQHF.

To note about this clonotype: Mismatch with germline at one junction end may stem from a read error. CDR3 bases: TGTGCCTGCAGCGTCAGCGGTCCTTCCTACAATGAGCAGTACTTC. Protein product: CACSVSGPSYNEQYF. This chain links TRBV9 with TRBJ2-1; possible D gene TRBD2, 5 bases. The J call may be wrong; the DNA end is better matched by TRBJ2-7. The CDR3 has 15 amino acids. The germline V gene has CDR1 SGDLS and CDR2 YYNGEE.

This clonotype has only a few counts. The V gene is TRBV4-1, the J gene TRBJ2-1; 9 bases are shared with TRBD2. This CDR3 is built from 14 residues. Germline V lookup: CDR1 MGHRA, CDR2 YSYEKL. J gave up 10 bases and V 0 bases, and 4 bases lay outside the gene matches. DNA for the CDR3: TGCGCCAGCAGCCAAGACCTAGCGGGGTGGGAGCAGTTCTTC. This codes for CASSQDLAGWEQFF.

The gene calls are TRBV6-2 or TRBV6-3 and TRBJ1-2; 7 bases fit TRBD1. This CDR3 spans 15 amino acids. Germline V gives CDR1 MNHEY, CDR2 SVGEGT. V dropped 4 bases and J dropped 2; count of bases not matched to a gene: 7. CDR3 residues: CASSFNTGANYGYTF. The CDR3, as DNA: TGTGCCAGCAGTTTCAATACAGGGGCAAACTATGGCTACACCTTC.

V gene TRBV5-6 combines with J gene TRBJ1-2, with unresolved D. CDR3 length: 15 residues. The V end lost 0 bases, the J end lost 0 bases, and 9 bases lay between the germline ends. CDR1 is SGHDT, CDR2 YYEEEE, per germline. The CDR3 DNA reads TGTGCCAGCAGCTTGGATCCCATTTCTAACTATGGCTACACCTTC. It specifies CASSLDPISNYGYTF. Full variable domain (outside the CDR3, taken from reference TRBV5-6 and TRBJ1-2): DAGVTQSPTHLIKTRGQQVTLRCSPKSGHDTVSWYQQALGQGPQFIFQYYEEEERQRGNFPDRFSGHQFPNYSSELNVNALLLGDSALYLCASSLDPISNYGYTFGSGTRLTVV.

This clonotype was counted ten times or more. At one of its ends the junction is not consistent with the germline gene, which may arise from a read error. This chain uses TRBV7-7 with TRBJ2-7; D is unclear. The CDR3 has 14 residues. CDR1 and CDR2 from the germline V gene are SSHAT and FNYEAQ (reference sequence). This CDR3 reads CASSFDELSYEQYF. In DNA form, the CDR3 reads TGTGCTAGCAGCTTTGACGAACTCTCCTACGAGCAGTACTTC.

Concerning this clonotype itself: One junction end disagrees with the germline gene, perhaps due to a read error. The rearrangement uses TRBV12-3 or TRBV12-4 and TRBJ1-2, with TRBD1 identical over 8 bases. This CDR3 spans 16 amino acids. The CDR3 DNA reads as TGTGCCAGCAGTTTCCTAGACAGGGGAAATAACCATGGCTACACCTTC. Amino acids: CASSFLDRGNNHGYTF.

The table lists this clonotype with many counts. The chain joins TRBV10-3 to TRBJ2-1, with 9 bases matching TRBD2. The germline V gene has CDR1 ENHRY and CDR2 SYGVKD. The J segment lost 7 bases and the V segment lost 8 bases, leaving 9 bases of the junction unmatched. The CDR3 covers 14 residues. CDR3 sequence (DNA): TGTGCCATCCGAGAAGTTAGCGGGGGAAATGAGCAGTTCTTC. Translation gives CAIREVSGGNEQFF.

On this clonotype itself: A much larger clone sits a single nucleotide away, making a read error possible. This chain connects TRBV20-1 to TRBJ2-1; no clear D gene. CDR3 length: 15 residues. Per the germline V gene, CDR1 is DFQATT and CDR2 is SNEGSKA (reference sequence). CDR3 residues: CSARMWKTENYEEYF. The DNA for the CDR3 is TGCAGTGCTAGAATGTGGAAGACGGAGAACTACGAGGAGTACTTC.